Each of the 9 T cell receptor beta chains below was sequenced from the same sample in a study of shared clonotypes between healthy human individuals. TCRdb keeps only in-frame clones here, not all; method: immunoSEQ multiplex PCR. The data contain 2 million or so clones, just under 95% of them seen just once; the ten biggest clones take up roughly 1%. CD45RO-negative, CCR7-positively selected cells formed the naive CD8 fraction, excluding terminally differentiated effector memory CD45RA+ cells. Sequencing was done on a sample of naive CD8+ T cells sorted from blood. The receptors were sampled from a man between 18 and 35 years old in good health.

The chain carries TRBV27 and TRBJ2-7; perhaps TRBD1 as D (5 bases). The CDR3 has 14 residues. Deletions cut 5 bases from V and 2 bases from J, with 13 bases between. CDR1 is MNHEY, CDR2 SMNVEV, per germline (reference sequence). CDR3 nucleotides: TGTGCCAGCAGTAAGGACAAAGGTCCCTACGAGCAGTACTTC. Amino acid sequence: CASSKDKGPYEQYF.

The chain uses TRBV6-5 and TRBJ2-3; 8 bases line up with TRBD1. V was clipped by 4 bases and J by 3 bases; unmatched bases: 9. The CDR3 sequence is 16 residues long. Looked up from germline, CDR1 is MNHEY and CDR2 is SVGAGI. The DNA of the CDR3 is TGTGCCAGCAGTTCTCAGGGGGCTATAGTAACAGATACGCAGTATTTT. Amino acids: CASSSQGAIVTDTQYF.

This rearrangement joins TRBV5-4 to TRBJ2-7; D gene ambiguous. Trimming stripped 0 bases from V and 6 bases from J, with 7 bases between. The CDR3 spans 12 residues. Germline V lookup: CDR1 SGHNT, CDR2 YYREEE (reference sequence). CDR3 sequence: CASSLVGVEQYF. The CDR3 DNA follows: TGTGCCAGCAGCTTGGTAGGAGTCGAGCAGTACTTC. Combining the CDR3 with reference TRBV5-4 and TRBJ2-7 gives the whole variable domain ETGVTQSPTHLIKTRGQQVTLRCSSQSGHNTVSWYQQALGQGPQFIFQYYREEENGRGNFPPRFSGLQFPNYSSELNVNALELDDSALYLCASSLVGVEQYFGPGTRLTVT.

The genes are TRBV10-3 and TRBJ2-1; D is perhaps TRBD1 or TRBD2 (5 bases each). The CDR3 loop spans 14 amino acids. V was pared by 3 bases and J by 0 bases, with 6 bases between. In germline, CDR1 is ENHRY, CDR2 SYGVKD. CDR3 region: CAISDGGSYNEQFF. Written as DNA, the CDR3 is TGTGCCATCAGTGATGGGGGCTCCTACAATGAGCAGTTCTTC.

The V gene is TRBV7-9, the J gene TRBJ1-1; 7 nucleotides align to TRBD1. The junction had 8 bases not matched to a gene; V was cut back by 5 bases and J by 5 bases. This CDR3 is 14 amino acids long. Germline-derived CDR1 and CDR2 are SEHNR and FQNEAQ (reference sequence). CDR3 in amino acids: CASSIGQVRTEAFF. CDR3 bases: TGTGCCAGCAGCATAGGACAGGTGAGGACTGAAGCTTTCTTT.

The chain links TRBV7-9 to TRBJ2-3, with D unresolved. The CDR3 length is 14 residues. The V gene lost 1 base and the J gene lost 0 bases, with 5 bases spanning the gap. Germline loops: CDR1 SEHNR, CDR2 FQNEAQ (reference sequence). The CDR3 loop reads CASSLDPSTDTQYF. The CDR3 region has the DNA TGTGCCAGCAGCTTAGATCCTAGCACAGATACGCAGTATTTT.

The gene calls are TRBV10-3 and TRBJ2-1, with 9 bases that match TRBD2. CDR1 and CDR2 from the germline V gene are ENHRY and SYGVKD. V lost 5 bases, J lost 0 bases, and 2 bases stayed unmatched. The CDR3 sequence is 15 residues long. The CDR3 region is CAISSGGSSYNEQFF. The CDR3 DNA reads as TGTGCCATCAGTAGCGGGGGGAGCTCCTACAATGAGCAGTTCTTC.

CDR3 amino acids: CASSHAPGEMNEQFF. The CDR3 DNA follows: TGTGCCAGTAGCCACGCCCCAGGGGAAATGAATGAGCAGTTCTTC. The chain combines TRBV19 with TRBJ2-1; D perhaps matches TRBD1 (6 bases). This CDR3 region has 15 residues. V lost 6 bases to trimming and J lost 7 bases, with 19 bases between them. From germline, CDR1 is LNHDA and CDR2 SQIVND (reference sequence).

This rearrangement joins TRBV28 to TRBJ2-1; 9 nucleotides line up with TRBD1. The CDR3 is made up of 15 amino acids. Losses at the gene ends were 5 bases for V and 8 bases for J; bases not matched to a gene: 10. CDR1 and CDR2 from the germline V gene are MDHEN and SYDVKM. In DNA form, the CDR3 reads TGTGCCAGCAGTCAAACCGGGACAGGGCTCGATGAGCAGTTCTTC. Its translation: CASSQTGTGLDEQFF. Using reference TRBV28 and TRBJ2-1 for the parts outside the CDR3, the full variable domain is DVKVTQSSRYLVKRTGEKVFLECVQDMDHENMFWYRQDPGLGLRLIYFSYDVKMKEKGDIPEGYSVSREKKERFSLILESASTNQTSMYLCASSQTGTGLDEQFFGPGTRLTVL.